Described below is a single T cell receptor (beta chain) sequence and its context. No antigen is known for it. The record originates from a study of CD8 T cells in ankylosing spondylitis. Findings and caveats of the study: As for the disease-linked clones, they showed a CD8+ phenotype and occurred at relatively low frequencies in peripheral blood. Within ankylosing spondylitis blood, a TCR beta motif made up of under 10 highly homologous variants appeared to be characteristic.

This CDR3 comprises 16 residues. Between the trimmed V and J ends, which lost 5 bases and 2 bases, there was a span of 17 bases. Germline CDR1 is KGHDR and CDR2 is SFDVKD. Using its own MiXCR run on the 5' RACE reads, TCRdb lists one record per CDR3 protein. Among hundreds of thousands of distinct CDR3 sequences, 20% to 30% were seen once, and the ten largest hold about 0.9%. Input material: blood, either unsorted or a sorted T cell fraction (not recorded which). The receptor was isolated from a male donor with ankylosing spondylitis. The chain uses TRBV24-1 and TRBJ1-2; the D gene is possibly TRBD1 (5 bases). CDR3: CATSGGPSYLNYGYTF. CDR3 coding DNA: TGTGCCACCAGTGGGGGACCCTCATATTTAAACTATGGCTACACCTTC.